The T cell receptor beta chain under discussion was sequenced for a study of T cell repertoires in cytomegalovirus infection (dated by TCRdb to the late 2010s). Regarding the study in general: Donor HLA type was relevant to the analysis, because carriage of CMV infection together with the matching HLA type was indicated by public TCR beta signatures.

Sequencing was performed on an Illumina HiSeq 1500. Using fastp trimming at Q25 and MiXCR clonotype assembly, TCRdb reanalyzed the public sequencing data and kept in-frame beta chains. Entries that share a CDR3 protein sequence are merged under the most common genes and DNA. Recorded for this sample are a few hundred thousand distinct CDR3 sequences; around a sixth of them occurred a single time. Around 12% of the sample is taken by the ten largest. As regards this clonotype: What this receptor recognizes is not known. No much larger clonotype is one base removed from it; base qualities were not supplied.

Results the study describes overall, beyond this receptor: The ex vivo response was dominated by HLA-C-restricted CMV-specific TCR beta clonotypes, and the single most frequent clonotype in two of eight donors was supplied by these HLA-C-restricted clonotypes. Cumulative frequency of public TCR beta family members discriminated carriers of CMV infection plus the relevant HLA type in this cohort and an independent roughly 340-donor cohort.

Sequenced sample: PBMCs. This clonotype was obtained from a human donor in good health (CMV status not recorded). Some clones in this sample may be carry-over from other donors' samples.

The DNA sequence follows: TGTGCCAGCAGTACCGGACAGGGGGCCTTAAACTATGGCTACACCTTC. Translated, this gives CASSTGQGALNYGYTF. The rearranged segments are TRBV28 and TRBJ1-2, and TRBD1 aligns with 11 junction nucleotides. CDR1 and CDR2, looked up from the germline V gene, are MDHEN and SYDVKM. V is trimmed back by 5 bases and J by 2 bases, and the junction contains 7 bases that no gene match accounts for. The CDR3 runs 16 residues from the cysteine to the phenylalanine. Just CDR3 DNA is preserved here, 48 bases in frame from base 1.